The subject of this entry is one TCR beta chain. Its antigen remains unidentified. This sample stems from a study of OX40 agonist ivuxolimab in advanced cancers. Study-level background: Each patient was given ivuxolimab into a vein every 2 weeks, at 0.01 to 10 mg/kg. Partial responses were achieved by three patients: one hepatocellular carcinoma, two cutaneous melanoma.

The table came from immunoSEQ multiplex PCR; TCRdb's copy has only in-frame clones and leaves some out. Among tens of thousands of clones listed, about 90% were seen once. General study points: Among the lowest peripheral clonal expansion occurred in 0.1-3.0 mg/kg partial responders. At doses 0.1 to 3.0 mg/kg, CD4+ and CD8+ clones expanded.

The length of the CDR3 is 14 residues. Trimming shortened V by 6 bases and J by 10 bases, and 19 bases separated the two germline ends. The germline gives CDR1 MGHDK, CDR2 SYGVNS. This specimen was CD4+ or CD8+ T cells sorted from blood, taken in a trial of the OX40 agonist ivuxolimab. This receptor was taken from an adult with an advanced solid tumor such as melanoma, head and neck, liver or kidney cancer. The V and J genes are TRBV25-1 and TRBJ1-5; possible D gene TRBD1, 6 bases. The CDR3 sequence is CASRSGEGWEPQHF. The CDR3 DNA reads as TGTGCCAGCAGATCAGGGGAAGGGTGGGAACCCCAGCATTTT.